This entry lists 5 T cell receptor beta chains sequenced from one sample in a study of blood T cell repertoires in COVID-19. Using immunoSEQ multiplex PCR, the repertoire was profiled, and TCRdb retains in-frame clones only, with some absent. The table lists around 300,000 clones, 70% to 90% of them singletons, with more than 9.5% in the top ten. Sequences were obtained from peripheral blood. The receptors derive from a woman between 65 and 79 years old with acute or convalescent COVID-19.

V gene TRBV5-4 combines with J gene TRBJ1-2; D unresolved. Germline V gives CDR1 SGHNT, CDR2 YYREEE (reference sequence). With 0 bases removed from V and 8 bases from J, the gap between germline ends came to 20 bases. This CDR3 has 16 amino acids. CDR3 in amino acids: CASSLGVTPGGRGYTF. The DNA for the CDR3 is TGTGCCAGCAGCTTGGGGGTTACCCCAGGAGGGAGAGGCTACACCTTC.

DNA of the CDR3: TGCAGCGTTGGAGAGGACGGGATGGCCCAGCATTTT. Protein product: CSVGEDGMAQHF. The V gene is TRBV29-1, the J gene TRBJ1-5; D unresolved. The CDR3 totals 12 residues. Germline V gene sequence: CDR1 SQVTM, CDR2 ANQGSEA. The V end was cut by 4 bases, the J end by 11 bases, with 15 bases between.

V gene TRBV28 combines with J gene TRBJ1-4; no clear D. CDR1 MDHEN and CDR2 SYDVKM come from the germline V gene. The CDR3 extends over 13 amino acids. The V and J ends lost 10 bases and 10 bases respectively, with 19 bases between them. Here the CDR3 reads CAILPTSERKLFF. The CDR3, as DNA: TGTGCCATTTTACCTACTTCGGAGAGAAAACTGTTTTTT.

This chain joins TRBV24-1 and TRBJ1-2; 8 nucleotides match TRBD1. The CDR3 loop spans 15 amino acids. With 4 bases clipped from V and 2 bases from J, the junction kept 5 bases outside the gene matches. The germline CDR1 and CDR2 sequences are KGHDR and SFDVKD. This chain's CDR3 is CATSDRGQGNYGYTF. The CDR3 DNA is TGTGCCACCAGTGACCGTGGACAGGGCAACTATGGCTACACCTTC.

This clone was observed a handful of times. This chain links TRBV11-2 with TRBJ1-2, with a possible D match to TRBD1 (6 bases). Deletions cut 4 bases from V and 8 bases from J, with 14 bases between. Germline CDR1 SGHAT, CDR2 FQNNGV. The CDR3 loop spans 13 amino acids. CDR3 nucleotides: TGTGCCAGCAGCTCGACAGGAATGGGAGGCTACACCTTC. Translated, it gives CASSSTGMGGYTF.